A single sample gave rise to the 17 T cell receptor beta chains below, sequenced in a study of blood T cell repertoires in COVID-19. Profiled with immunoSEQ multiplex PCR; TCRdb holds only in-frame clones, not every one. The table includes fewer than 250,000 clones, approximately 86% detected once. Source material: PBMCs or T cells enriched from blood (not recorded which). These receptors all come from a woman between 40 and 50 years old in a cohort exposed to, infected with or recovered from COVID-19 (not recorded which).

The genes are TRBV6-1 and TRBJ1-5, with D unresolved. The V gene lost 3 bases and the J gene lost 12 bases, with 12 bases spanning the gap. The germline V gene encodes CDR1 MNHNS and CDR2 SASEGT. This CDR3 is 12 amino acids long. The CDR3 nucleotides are TGTGCCAGCAGTGATCCCTCCGGGATCCAGCATTTT. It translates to CASSDPSGIQHF.

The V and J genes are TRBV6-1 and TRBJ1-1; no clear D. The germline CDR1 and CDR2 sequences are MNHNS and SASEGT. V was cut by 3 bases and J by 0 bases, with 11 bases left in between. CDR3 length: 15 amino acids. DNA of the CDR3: TGTGCCAGCAGTGACCCCGGGGTGTTGAACACTGAAGCTTTCTTT. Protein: CASSDPGVLNTEAFF.

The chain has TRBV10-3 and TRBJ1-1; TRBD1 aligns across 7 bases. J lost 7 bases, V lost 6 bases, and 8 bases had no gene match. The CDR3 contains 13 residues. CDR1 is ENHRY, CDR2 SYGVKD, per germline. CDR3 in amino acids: CAIRLGTEVEAFF. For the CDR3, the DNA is TGTGCCATCAGGCTCGGGACAGAAGTTGAAGCTTTCTTT.

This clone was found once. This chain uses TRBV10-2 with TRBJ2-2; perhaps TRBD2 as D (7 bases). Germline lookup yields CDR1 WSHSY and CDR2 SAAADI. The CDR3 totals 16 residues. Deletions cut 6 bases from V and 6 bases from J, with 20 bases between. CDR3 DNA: TGCGCCAGCAGGCGTGGAAGGGGGGGGGTACCCGGGGAGCTGTTTTTT. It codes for CASRRGRGGVPGELFF.

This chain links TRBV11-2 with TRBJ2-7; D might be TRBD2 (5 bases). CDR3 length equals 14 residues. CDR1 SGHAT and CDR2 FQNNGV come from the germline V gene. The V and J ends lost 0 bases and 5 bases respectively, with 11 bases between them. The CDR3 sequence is CASSLDRVSDEQYF. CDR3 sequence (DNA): TGTGCCAGCAGCTTAGATCGGGTTAGCGACGAGCAGTACTTC.

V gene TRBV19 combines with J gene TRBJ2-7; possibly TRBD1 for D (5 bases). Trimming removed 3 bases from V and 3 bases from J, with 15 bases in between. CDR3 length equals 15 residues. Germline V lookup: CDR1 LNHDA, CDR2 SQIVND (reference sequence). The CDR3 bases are TGTGCCAGTAGTATTCAGGGCCAGGCCCGCTACGAGCAGTACTTC. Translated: CASSIQGQARYEQYF.

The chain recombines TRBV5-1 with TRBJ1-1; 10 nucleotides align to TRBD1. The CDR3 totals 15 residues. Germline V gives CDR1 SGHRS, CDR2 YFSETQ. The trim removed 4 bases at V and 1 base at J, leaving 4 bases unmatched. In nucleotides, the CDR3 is TGCGCCAGCAGCCTCTGGGACAGGGGGAACACTGAAGCTTTCTTT. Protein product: CASSLWDRGNTEAFF.

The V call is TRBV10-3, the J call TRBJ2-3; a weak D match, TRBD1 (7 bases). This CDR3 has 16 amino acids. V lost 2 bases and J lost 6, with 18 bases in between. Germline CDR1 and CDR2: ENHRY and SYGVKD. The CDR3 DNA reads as TGTGCCATCAGTGAGATGGCAGGGGGACTCACTGATACGCAGTATTTT. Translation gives CAISEMAGGLTDTQYF.

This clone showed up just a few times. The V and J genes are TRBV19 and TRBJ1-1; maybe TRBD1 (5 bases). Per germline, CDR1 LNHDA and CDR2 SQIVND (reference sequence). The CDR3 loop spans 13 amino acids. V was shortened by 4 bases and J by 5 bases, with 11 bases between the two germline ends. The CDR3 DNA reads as TGTGCCAGTAGTACGCACGGGGGTACTGAAGCTTTCTTT. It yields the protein CASSTHGGTEAFF. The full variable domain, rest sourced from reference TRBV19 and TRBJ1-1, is DGGITQSPKYLFRKEGQNVTLSCEQNLNHDAMYWYRQDPGQGLRLIYYSQIVNDFQKGDIAEGYSVSREKKESFPLTVTSAQKNPTAFYLCASSTHGGTEAFFGQGTRLTVV.

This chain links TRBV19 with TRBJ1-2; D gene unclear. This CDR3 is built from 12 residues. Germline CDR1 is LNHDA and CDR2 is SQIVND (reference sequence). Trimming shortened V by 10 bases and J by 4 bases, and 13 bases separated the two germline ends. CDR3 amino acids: CATPGGFYGYTF. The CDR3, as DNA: TGTGCCACCCCAGGCGGGTTCTATGGCTACACCTTC.

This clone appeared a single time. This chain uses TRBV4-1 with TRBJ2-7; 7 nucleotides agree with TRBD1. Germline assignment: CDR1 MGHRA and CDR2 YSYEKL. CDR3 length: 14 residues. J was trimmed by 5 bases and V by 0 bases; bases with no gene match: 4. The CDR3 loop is CASSQEDRVHEQYF. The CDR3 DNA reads TGCGCCAGCAGCCAAGAAGACAGGGTCCACGAGCAGTACTTC.

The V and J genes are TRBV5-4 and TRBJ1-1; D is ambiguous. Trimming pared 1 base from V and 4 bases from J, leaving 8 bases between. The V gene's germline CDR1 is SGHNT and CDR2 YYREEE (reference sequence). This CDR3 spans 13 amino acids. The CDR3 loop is CASSLPPSTEAFF. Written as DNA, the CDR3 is TGTGCCAGCAGCTTGCCCCCCTCCACTGAAGCTTTCTTT.

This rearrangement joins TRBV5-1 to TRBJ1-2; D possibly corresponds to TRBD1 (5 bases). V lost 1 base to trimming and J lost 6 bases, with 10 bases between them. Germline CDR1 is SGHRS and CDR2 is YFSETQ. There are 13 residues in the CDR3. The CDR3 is CASSLLGLDGYTF. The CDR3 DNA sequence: TGCGCCAGCAGCTTGTTGGGGCTAGATGGCTACACCTTC. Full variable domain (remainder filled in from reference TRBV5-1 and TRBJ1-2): KAGVTQTPRYLIKTRGQQVTLSCSPISGHRSVSWYQQTPGQGLQFLFEYFSETQRNKGNFPGRFSGRQFSNSRSEMNVSTLELGDSALYLCASSLLGLDGYTFGSGTRLTVV.

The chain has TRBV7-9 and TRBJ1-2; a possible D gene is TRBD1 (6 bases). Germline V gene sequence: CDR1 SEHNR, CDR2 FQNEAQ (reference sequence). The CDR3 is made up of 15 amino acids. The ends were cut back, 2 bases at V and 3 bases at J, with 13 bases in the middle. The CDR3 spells CASSLSGTPHYGYTF. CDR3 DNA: TGTGCCAGCAGCTTATCAGGGACACCCCACTATGGCTACACCTTC.

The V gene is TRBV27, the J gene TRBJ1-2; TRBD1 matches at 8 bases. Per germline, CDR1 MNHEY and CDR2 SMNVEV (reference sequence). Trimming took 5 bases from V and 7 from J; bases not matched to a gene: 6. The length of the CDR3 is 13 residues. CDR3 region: CASSTDRGGGYTF. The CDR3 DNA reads TGTGCCAGCAGTACTGACAGGGGTGGTGGCTACACCTTC.

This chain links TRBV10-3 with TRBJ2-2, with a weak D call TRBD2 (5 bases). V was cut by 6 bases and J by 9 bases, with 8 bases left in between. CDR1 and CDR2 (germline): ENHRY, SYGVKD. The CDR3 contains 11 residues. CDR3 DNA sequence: TGTGCCATCAGAGGAGGTTGGGAGCTGTTTTTT. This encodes CAIRGGWELFF.

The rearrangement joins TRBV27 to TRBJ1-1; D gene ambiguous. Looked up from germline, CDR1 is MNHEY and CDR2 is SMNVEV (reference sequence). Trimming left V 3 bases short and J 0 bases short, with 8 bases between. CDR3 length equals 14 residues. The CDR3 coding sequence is TGTGCCAGCAGTTTCCACAATTTGAACACTGAAGCTTTCTTT. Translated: CASSFHNLNTEAFF.